Following are 24 T cell receptor beta chains from one sample sequenced in a study of T cells in Graves' hyperthyroidism and ophthalmopathy. It was RNA transcripts that yielded the amplified TCR beta CDR3 regions. First-round RT-PCR of the TCR CDR3 relied on the HTBI primer set. TCRdb reprocessed the multiplex PCR reads with MiXCR, giving one entry per CDR3 protein. The sample has 750,000 to 900,000 distinct CDR3 sequences; over 35% are singletons. Material: blood. These receptors came from a man younger than 35 with Graves' hyperthyroidism.

This rearrangement joins TRBV6-5 to TRBJ2-2; D call uncertain. The V end lost 0 bases, the J end lost 7 bases, and 3 bases lay between the germline ends. Per germline, CDR1 MNHEY and CDR2 SVGAGI. CDR3 size: 12 residues. DNA of the CDR3: TGTGCCAGCAGTTACTCGTTCGGGGAGCTGTTTTTT. This encodes CASSYSFGELFF.

This clonotype was picked up a small number of times. The chain uses TRBV19 and TRBJ1-2; the D gene is possibly TRBD1 (6 bases). Germline assignment: CDR1 LNHDA and CDR2 SQIVND (reference sequence). The CDR3 contains 16 residues. V lost 5 bases to trimming and J lost 3 bases, with 19 bases between them. The CDR3 bases are TGTGCCAGTAGTTCGTCGACAGGCTACCTCGACTATGGCTACACCTTC. Amino acids: CASSSSTGYLDYGYTF.

The gene calls are TRBV6-2 or TRBV6-3 and TRBJ2-7; D gene ambiguous. Per germline, CDR1 MNHEY and CDR2 SVGEGT. With 7 bases removed from V and 6 bases from J, the gap between germline ends came to 16 bases. The CDR3 consists of 13 residues. This CDR3 is CASMPRGSPEQYF. Here the CDR3 DNA reads TGTGCCAGCATGCCCCGAGGCTCCCCCGAGCAGTACTTC.

This clonotype was detected a few times. The chain carries TRBV6-2 or TRBV6-3 and TRBJ2-7; D perhaps matches TRBD1 (7 bases). Per germline, CDR1 MNHEY and CDR2 SVGEGT. The CDR3 length is 11 residues. Trimming cost V 7 bases and J 7 bases, with 11 bases left between them. Written as DNA, the CDR3 is TGTGCCAGCACCCCAGGGGGGGAGCAGTACTTC. This codes for CASTPGGEQYF.

The chain recombines TRBV20-1 with TRBJ2-5; D is possibly TRBD1 or TRBD2 (5 bases each). The V end was cut by 4 bases, the J end by 5 bases, with 14 bases between. There are 13 residues in the CDR3. The V gene's germline CDR1 is DFQATT and CDR2 SNEGSKA (reference sequence). The CDR3 DNA reads as TGCAGTGCTATCCGGTCCGAGGGGGAGACCCAGTACTTC. This gives the protein CSAIRSEGETQYF.

A few counts support this clonotype. The chain links TRBV5-6 to TRBJ1-1, with D unclear. The CDR3 contains 14 residues. The germline gives CDR1 SGHDT, CDR2 YYEEEE. V lost 0 bases and J lost 5, with 11 bases in between. As DNA, the CDR3 is TGTGCCAGCAGCTTGGATGTAGAAGGGACTGAAGCTTTCTTT. It yields the protein CASSLDVEGTEAFF.

With respect to this clonotype: A read error is possible here, since a much larger clone lies one base away. This CDR3 reads CAISRGSWNTEAFF. In DNA form, the CDR3 reads TGTGCCATCAGCCGAGGGTCCTGGAACACTGAAGCTTTCTTT. The chain carries TRBV10-3 and TRBJ1-1; no definite D call. This CDR3 region has 14 residues. Germline values: CDR1 ENHRY, CDR2 SYGVKD. Trimming took 6 bases from V and 1 from J, leaving 12 bases between them.

The sample holds a few counts of this clonotype. The rearrangement links TRBV19 to TRBJ1-1; D is perhaps TRBD1 (5 bases). The germline V and J ends were trimmed by 5 bases and 6 bases, with 16 bases remaining between them. CDR1 and CDR2 from the germline V gene are LNHDA and SQIVND (reference sequence). CDR3 length: 14 residues. CDR3 loop: CASSLPWGPPEAFF. CDR3 nucleotides: TGTGCCAGTAGTCTCCCCTGGGGCCCTCCTGAAGCTTTCTTT.

CDR3 nucleotide sequence: TGTGCCAGCCTATCCCAGCGGGAGGGACCAGATACGCAGTACTTC. Translating gives CASLSQREGPDTQYF. The chain links TRBV2 to TRBJ2-5, with TRBD2 identical over 10 bases. This CDR3 comprises 15 residues. Trimming removed 8 bases from V and 11 bases from J; junction bases left unmatched: 17. The germline V gene encodes CDR1 SNHLY and CDR2 FYNNEI.

This clonotype was detected ten times or more. The CDR3 region is CASGDGSQYF. The CDR3 DNA follows: TGTGCCAGCGGGGATGGGTCCCAGTACTTC. The J gene is TRBJ2-5, the V gene TRBV6-6; D is unclear. Trimming shortened V by 8 bases and J by 9 bases, and 10 bases separated the two germline ends. Germline V CDR1 and CDR2: MNHNY, SVGAGI (reference sequence). CDR3 length: 10 amino acids.

This clonotype has ten or more counts. The chain couples TRBV29-1 to TRBJ2-5, with 11 bases lining up with TRBD1. The ends lost 3 bases at V and 4 bases at J; junction bases unmatched: 1. CDR3 size: 13 residues. Germline V lookup: CDR1 SQVTM, CDR2 ANQGSEA. CDR3 region: CSVEDRGRETQYF. The CDR3 DNA follows: TGCAGCGTTGAGGACAGGGGGCGAGAGACCCAGTACTTC.

In its sample, this clonotype was seen many times. The chain links TRBV19 to TRBJ1-5, with D perhaps matching TRBD1 (5 bases). CDR3 size: 14 residues. The germline V gene has CDR1 LNHDA and CDR2 SQIVND (reference sequence). V shed 6 bases and J shed 2 bases, with 11 bases lying between them. CDR3 coding DNA: TGTGCCAGTAGGATCCGGGACGGCAATCAGCCCCAGCATTTT. This codes for CASRIRDGNQPQHF. The full variable domain, rest sourced from reference TRBV19 and TRBJ1-5, is DGGITQSPKYLFRKEGQNVTLSCEQNLNHDAMYWYRQDPGQGLRLIYYSQIVNDFQKGDIAEGYSVSREKKESFPLTVTSAQKNPTAFYLCASRIRDGNQPQHFGDGTRLSIL.

This clonotype was counted a few times. The chain couples TRBV9 to TRBJ2-7; TRBD2 aligns across 13 bases. Losses at the gene ends were 4 bases for V and 6 bases for J; bases not matched to a gene: 10. CDR1 and CDR2 from the germline V gene are SGDLS and YYNGEE. There are 16 residues in the CDR3. CDR3 nucleotide sequence: TGTGCCAGCAGCCCACGACTAGCGGGAGGCGAAGGCGAGCAGTACTTC. It translates to CASSPRLAGGEGEQYF.

This clonotype was counted only a few times. The chain joins TRBV5-5 to TRBJ2-5; weak D call: TRBD1 (6 bases). CDR1 is SGHKS and CDR2 is YYEKEE in the germline V gene (reference sequence). Trimming stripped 2 bases from V and 1 base from J, with 15 bases between. The CDR3 has 16 residues. CDR3 sequence: CASSFSGTPSQETQYF. The CDR3 coding sequence is TGTGCCAGCAGCTTTTCCGGGACACCAAGCCAAGAGACCCAGTACTTC. Full variable domain (outside the CDR3, taken from reference TRBV5-5 and TRBJ2-5): DAGVTQSPTHLIKTRGQQVTLRCSPISGHKSVSWYQQVLGQGPQFIFQYYEKEERGRGNFPDRFSARQFPNYSSELNVNALLLGDSALYLCASSFSGTPSQETQYFGPGTRLLVL.

This clonotype was recorded at least ten times. CDR3 DNA: TGCGCCAGCACCCCAGGGGAGCGTAGCTCTGGGGCCAACGTCCTGACTTTC. Protein product: CASTPGERSSGANVLTF. The rearrangement joins TRBV10-2 to TRBJ2-6; TRBD1 might be the D (6 bases). Trimming shortened V by 7 bases and J by 0 bases, and 16 bases separated the two germline ends. CDR1 is WSHSY, CDR2 SAAADI, per germline. CDR3 length: 17 amino acids.

This clonotype was recorded at least ten times. This chain connects TRBV13 to TRBJ1-1; D not certain. Trimming cost V 5 bases and J 3 bases, with 7 bases left between them. The length of the CDR3 is 12 residues. In germline, CDR1 is PRHDT, CDR2 FYEKMQ (reference sequence). The CDR3 region has the DNA TGTGCCAGCAGCCGAGGGCACACTGAAGCTTTCTTT. Translated, it gives CASSRGHTEAFF.

In this sample, this clonotype turned up a few times. The chain is built from TRBV7-9 and TRBJ2-5, with 9 bases fitting TRBD2. Germline assignment: CDR1 SEHNR and CDR2 FQNEAQ (reference sequence). With 1 base clipped from V and 1 base from J, the junction kept 4 bases outside the gene matches. This CDR3 is 16 amino acids long. This CDR3 is CASSLGLAGIQETQYF. The CDR3 DNA reads TGTGCCAGCAGCTTAGGGCTAGCGGGGATCCAAGAGACCCAGTACTTC.

This clonotype appeared many times. The chain joins TRBV7-6 to TRBJ2-5; 7 bases align to TRBD2. The CDR3 has 14 residues. The V segment lost 4 bases and the J segment 5 bases; nucleotides outside the gene matches: 7. CDR1 and CDR2 from the germline V gene are SGHVS and FNYEAQ. The CDR3 reads CASSSAAGLETQYF. The CDR3 coding sequence is TGTGCCAGCAGCTCTGCAGCGGGGTTGGAGACCCAGTACTTC.

This clonotype was recorded once. The V call is TRBV5-1, the J call TRBJ2-2; the match to TRBD1 covers 7 bases. CDR3 length: 15 amino acids. V lost 1 base, J lost 3 bases, and 3 bases stayed unmatched. Germline loops: CDR1 SGHRS, CDR2 YFSETQ. DNA for the CDR3: TGCGCCAGCAGCTTGACAGGGGCCCACACCGGGGAGCTGTTTTTT. As protein: CASSLTGAHTGELFF. Combining the CDR3 with reference TRBV5-1 and TRBJ2-2 gives the whole variable domain KAGVTQTPRYLIKTRGQQVTLSCSPISGHRSVSWYQQTPGQGLQFLFEYFSETQRNKGNFPGRFSGRQFSNSRSEMNVSTLELGDSALYLCASSLTGAHTGELFFGEGSRLTVL.

As for this clonotype: The junction shows a germline mismatch at one end, possibly a read error. The chain recombines TRBV3-1 with TRBJ2-5; D gene uncertain. The CDR3 is 8 amino acids. Per the germline V gene, CDR1 is LGHDT and CDR2 is YNNKEL (reference sequence). CDR3 protein: CASSQGDF. The CDR3 DNA sequence: TGTGCCAGCAGCCAAGGCGACTTC.

This clonotype has at least ten counts. V is TRBV29-1 and J is TRBJ2-7, with 7 bases identical to TRBD2. J lost 2 bases, V lost 7 bases, and 2 bases had no gene match. This CDR3 spans 11 amino acids. The germline V gene encodes CDR1 SQVTM and CDR2 ANQGSEA. CDR3: CSGGGTYEQYF. DNA of the CDR3: TGCAGCGGGGGGGGGACCTACGAGCAGTACTTC.

Ten or more counts support this clonotype. The V gene is TRBV25-1, the J gene TRBJ1-1; D remains unclear. The length of the CDR3 is 13 residues. Germline CDR1 and CDR2: MGHDK and SYGVNS. V was cut by 4 bases and J by 4 bases, with 10 bases left in between. In DNA form, the CDR3 reads TGTGCCAGCAGTGCGGGATGGGGCACTGAAGCTTTCTTT. Residues: CASSAGWGTEAFF.

The rearrangement links TRBV7-8 to TRBJ1-1; 8 positions match TRBD1. There are 14 residues in the CDR3. Germline CDR1 is SGHVS and CDR2 is FQNEAQ. The J segment lost 7 bases and the V segment lost 5 bases, leaving 9 bases of the junction unmatched. The CDR3 loop is CASSLGTGVNEAFF. Written as DNA, the CDR3 is TGTGCCAGCAGCCTCGGGACAGGTGTCAATGAAGCTTTCTTT.

V is TRBV7-6 and J is TRBJ2-7; D not certain. Germline-derived CDR1 and CDR2 are SGHVS and FNYEAQ. This CDR3 has 13 residues. Between the trimmed V and J ends, which lost 5 bases and 3 bases, there was a span of 11 bases. The CDR3 nucleotides read TGTGCCAGCAGCCCTCGAACTTACTACGAGCAGTACTTC. Amino acid sequence: CASSPRTYYEQYF.